This T cell receptor (beta chain) is drawn from a study of T-cell reconstitution after alpha-beta-depleted transplantation in children. Molecular barcoding with unique molecular identifiers was used for the TCRbeta library. TCRdb reanalysed the PCR reads using MiXCR and keeps one entry per CDR3 protein. This sample has roughly 400,000 distinct CDR3 sequences; over 20% occur once, and the top ten carry less than 4.5%. This clonotype has at least ten counts. Looked up from germline, CDR1 is SQVTM and CDR2 is ANQGSEA. The CDR3 totals 12 residues. Trimming cost V 3 bases and J 5 bases, with 7 bases left between them.

Sequenced here: PBMCs from the stem cell graft donor, sampled from the stem cell graft. The clonotype comes from a human donor who donated a stem cell graft to a child with acute myeloid leukemia. The chain carries TRBV29-1 and TRBJ2-2; D unclear. DNA for the CDR3: TGCAGCGTTGAGGAGCGAACCGGGGAGCTGTTTTTT. This gives the protein CSVEERTGELFF.